The clone carrying this T cell receptor (beta chain) was detected a few times. The length of the CDR3 is 15 residues. Germline CDR1 MNHEY, CDR2 SVGAGI. Trimming cost V 4 bases and J 1 base, with 11 bases left between them. The sample comes from a study of blood T cell repertoires in COVID-19. Overall study: There were acute and convalescent COVID-19 samples, and they came from the United States, Italy and Spain.

Only in-frame clones appear in the TCRdb table, and some are missing; sequencing was by immunoSEQ multiplex PCR. The sample records some 150,000 clones, roughly 80% being singletons. The rearrangement joins TRBV6-5 to TRBJ2-4, with TRBD1 as a possible D gene (5 bases). The material sequenced was PBMCs or T cells enriched from blood (not recorded which). The TCR sequence derives from a woman in her 50s who had recovered from COVID-19. Written as DNA, the CDR3 is TGTGCCAGCAGTTCCCCAGGGATGGCCAAAAACATTCAGTACTTC. Protein product: CASSSPGMAKNIQYF.